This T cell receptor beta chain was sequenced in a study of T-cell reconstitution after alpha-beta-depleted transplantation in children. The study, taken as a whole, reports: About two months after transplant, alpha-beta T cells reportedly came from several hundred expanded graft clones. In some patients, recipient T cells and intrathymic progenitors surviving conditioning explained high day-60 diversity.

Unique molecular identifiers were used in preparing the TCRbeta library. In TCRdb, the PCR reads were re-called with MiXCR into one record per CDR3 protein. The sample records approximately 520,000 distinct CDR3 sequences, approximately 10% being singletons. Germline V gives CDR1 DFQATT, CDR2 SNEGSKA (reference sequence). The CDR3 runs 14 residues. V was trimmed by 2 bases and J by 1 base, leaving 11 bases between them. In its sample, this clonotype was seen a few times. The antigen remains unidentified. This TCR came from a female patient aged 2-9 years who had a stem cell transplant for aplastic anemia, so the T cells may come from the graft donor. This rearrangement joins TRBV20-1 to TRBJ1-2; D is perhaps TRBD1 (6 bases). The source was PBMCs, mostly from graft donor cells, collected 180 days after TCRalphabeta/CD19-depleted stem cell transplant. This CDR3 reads CSARSTGVNYGYTF. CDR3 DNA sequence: TGCAGTGCTAGATCGACAGGCGTTAACTATGGCTACACCTTC.